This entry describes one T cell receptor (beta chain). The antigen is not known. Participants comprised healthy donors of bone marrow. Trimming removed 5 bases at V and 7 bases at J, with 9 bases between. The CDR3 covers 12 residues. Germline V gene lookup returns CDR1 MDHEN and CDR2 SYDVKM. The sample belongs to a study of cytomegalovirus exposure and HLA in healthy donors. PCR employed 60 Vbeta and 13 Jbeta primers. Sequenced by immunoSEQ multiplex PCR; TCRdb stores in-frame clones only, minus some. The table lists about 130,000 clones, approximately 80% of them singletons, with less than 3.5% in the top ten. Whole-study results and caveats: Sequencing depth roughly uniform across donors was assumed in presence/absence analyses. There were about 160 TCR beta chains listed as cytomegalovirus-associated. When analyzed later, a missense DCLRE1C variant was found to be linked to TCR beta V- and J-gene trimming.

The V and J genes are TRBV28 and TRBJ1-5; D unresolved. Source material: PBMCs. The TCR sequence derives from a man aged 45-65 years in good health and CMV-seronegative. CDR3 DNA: TGTGCCAGCAGTCCGGCCGGGCAGCCCCAGCATTTT. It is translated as CASSPAGQPQHF.